The TCR beta chain described here comes from a study of shared clonotypes between healthy human individuals (dated by TCRdb to 2020 to 2021). Regarding the complete study: The cohort comprised two women and a few men aged 18 to 49 years. To increase sequencing depth and limit assay-specific biases, TCR repertoire library preparation and sequencing were carried out by different laboratories using diverse techniques. For each donor, three plates each were used for CD4 naive and CD4 memory, two plates were used for CD8 naive, and one plate was used for CD8 memory. Between about 0.8 and 8.9 billion PBMCs per donor were obtained by leukapheresis. Blood TCR repertoires of four to six healthy adults were deeply sequenced to estimate repertoire size and the extent of clonotype sharing between individuals. The investigation overall reported the following: Even with the large sequencing depth, rarefaction of the sorted-subset datasets indicated that sequencing was incomplete. Naive subsets generally had larger estimated clonotype richness than memory subsets. Because the study included only a small number of donors, the genetic and exposure-history diversity represented was limited. Sampling was restricted to blood, and TCR repertoires in tissues likely differ from the TCR repertoires found in blood. Compared with non-shared clonotypes, clonotypes shared by all four sorted-subset donors had higher generation probabilities. Across four donors, approximately 5% of naive CD4, around 3.5% of naive CD8, 2.3% of memory CD4, and 0.4% to 0.45% of memory CD8 clonotypes were shared. Based on pairwise subsampling, the degree of clonotype sharing among donors was expected to be affected by sequencing depth.

From its cysteine to its phenylalanine, the CDR3 spans 13 amino acids. Just the 39-base CDR3 DNA is kept, in frame starting at base 1. The germline V gene (reference sequence) supplies CDR1 MNHNY and CDR2 SVGAGI. V sheds 8 bases and J sheds 1 base, leaving 9 bases between their ends. Of note for this clone: It lacks a known antigen. Qualities for individual bases were not recorded, and no much larger clone is one base off. Other DNA sequences within the sample encode an identical CDR3.

TCR CDR3 regions were amplified from genomic DNA by multiplex PCR using the deep immunoSEQ assay. Extracted genomic DNA from each cell subset was distributed evenly across all wells of several immunoSEQ 96-well plates, and each plate was treated as a replicate. For sorted subsets, 150 to 250 ng genomic DNA, equal to tens of thousands of T cell genomes, was loaded into each replicate PCR. Purified libraries were quantified with a Qubit 3.0 fluorometer, sized on a Bioanalyzer 2100, and re-quantified with the KAPA Library Quantification kit. Every immunoSEQ 96-well plate was sequenced on a separate single-read 150-cycle Illumina NextSeq 550 flow cell. The study's processing was this. Because only junctional sequences without quality scores were contained in the immunoSEQ output, filtering matching that applied to full-length reads could not be performed. To assign V/J genes and CDR3, sequences were annotated using PyIR, a Python wrapper for IgBLAST v1.9, with IMGT germline references. Reads with weak V/J assignments (E-value above 1e-6), missing CDR3, stop codons, out-of-frame junctions, or ambiguous translated residues were removed. V3J clonotypes were defined as sequences sharing an identical inferred V gene, J gene, and CDR3 amino acid sequence. Percentage overlap between repertoires was computed as shared unique clonotypes divided by the size of the smaller repertoire. Three approaches were used to assess repertoire richness: RTK rarefaction, the Chao1 estimator, and Recon v2.1 estimates of unobserved clonotypes. Generation probabilities for all TCRbeta clonotypes obtained by the gDNA method from a handful of donors were computed using OLGA. In TCRdb, the immuneACCESS table is reduced to in-frame sequences with V and J assigned. These tables do not hold every clone; where another copy was compared, an unresolved V gene accounts for under half, and the others remain unexplained. V and J calls and clone size come straight from that table; D and trimming were deduced from the DNA. The sample table records about 1.1 million clones; 70% to 80% of these occur just once. Together, the top ten hold more than 0.45% of the sample.

Donors were healthy HIV-negative adults with no recently reported acute infections or vaccinations. Every donor was a Caucasian adult living in Nashville, Tennessee, USA. CD4+ T cells were enriched by magnetic negative selection; naive cells were then positively selected on CD45RA, and the negative fraction formed the memory subset. Blood was collected by leukapheresis, and PBMCs were isolated by Ficoll-Histopaque density gradient centrifugation and then cryopreserved in liquid nitrogen vapor phase. Purity and quantity of every magnetically sorted T cell population were checked by analytical flow cytometry. Each sorted fraction had its genomic DNA isolated and then quantified by UV absorbance on a Nanodrop 2000c.

This TCR was sampled from a man between 18 and 29 years old in good health. Some clones in this sample may be carry-over from other donors' samples. Specimen: memory CD4+ T cells from PBMCs. The cell subset or site label for this specimen denotes: CD45RA-negative fraction. The rearrangement combines TRBV6-6 with TRBJ1-5; possibly the D gene is TRBD1, per 5 matching bases. This receptor carries the CDR3 CASSRDSNQPQHF. In nucleotide form, the sequence is TGTGCCAGCTCCCGGGACAGCAATCAGCCCCAGCATTTT.